The 30 T cell receptor beta chains given below trace back to one sample, sequenced in a study of post-analysis software for immune sequencing data. Study-wide findings and caveats: Five or six TRBV segments were significantly more frequent in patients than in controls. TRBV5-6, TRBV5-1 and TRBV20-1 were among these segments.

These receptors' antigens are unknown. Libraries were made from TCR beta cDNA, and they carried unique molecular identifiers. Via MiXCR, TCRdb re-called the PCR reads, giving one row per CDR3 protein. The sample gives about 570,000 distinct CDR3 sequences, less than 40% of which show up once; about 6% is in the top ten. Material for sequencing was blood. Receptor source: a girl younger than 18 with multiple sclerosis.

V usage is TRBV6-1 and J usage is TRBJ2-7; D not certain. Germline assignment: CDR1 MNHNS and CDR2 SASEGT. The CDR3 consists of 12 residues. V was pared by 3 bases and J by 9 bases, with 12 bases between. This CDR3 is CASSDIVSRQYF. The CDR3 DNA is TGTGCCAGCAGTGATATCGTCTCCAGGCAGTACTTC.

This chain connects TRBV28 to TRBJ2-5; 8 bases fit TRBD2. Germline-derived CDR1 and CDR2 are MDHEN and SYDVKM. The CDR3 loop spans 15 amino acids. Trimming cost V 6 bases and J 5 bases; bases outside gene matches: 11. The CDR3 DNA follows: TGTGCCAGCAGCCCCTTCCGGGGGGGCGTGGAGACCCAGTACTTC. It is translated as CASSPFRGGVETQYF.

This chain links TRBV28 with TRBJ2-1, with D perhaps being TRBD1 or TRBD2 (5 bases each). Germline loops: CDR1 MDHEN, CDR2 SYDVKM. The length of the CDR3 is 17 residues. V shed 4 bases and J shed 5 bases, with 21 bases lying between them. The CDR3 DNA sequence: TGTGCCAGCAGTTCCCACGGGACCGTCTTATTCCACAATGAGCAGTTCTTC. Protein product: CASSSHGTVLFHNEQFF.

V and J are TRBV7-9 and TRBJ2-5; 8 nucleotides line up with TRBD1. Looked up from germline, CDR1 is SEHNR and CDR2 is FQNEAQ (reference sequence). The CDR3 is 14 residues long. The V gene end was trimmed by 5 bases and the J gene end by 3 bases; junction bases not matched to a gene: 5. The CDR3 here is CASSPQGGKETQYF. For the CDR3, the DNA is TGTGCCAGCAGCCCACAGGGGGGTAAAGAGACCCAGTACTTC.

The count of this clonotype is one. The rearrangement uses TRBV20-1 and TRBJ2-5, with 10 bases matching TRBD1. CDR3 length: 15 residues. CDR1 and CDR2 (germline): DFQATT, SNEGSKA (reference sequence). V lost 1 base to trimming and J lost 5 bases; unmatched junction nucleotides: 7. CDR3 sequence (DNA): TGCAGTGCTAGAGGGGGACAGGGGATAGGGGAGACCCAGTACTTC. Translated: CSARGGQGIGETQYF.

V is TRBV5-6 and J is TRBJ2-5, with D hard to call. The CDR3 loop spans 14 amino acids. Germline CDR1 SGHDT, CDR2 YYEEEE. V lost 2 bases and J lost 4, with 12 bases in between. Here the CDR3 DNA reads TGTGCCAGCAGCTTAGGTCCTATGAGAGAGACCCAGTACTTC. The encoded protein is CASSLGPMRETQYF. Full variable domain (outside the CDR3, taken from reference TRBV5-6 and TRBJ2-5): DAGVTQSPTHLIKTRGQQVTLRCSPKSGHDTVSWYQQALGQGPQFIFQYYEEEERQRGNFPDRFSGHQFPNYSSELNVNALLLGDSALYLCASSLGPMRETQYFGPGTRLLVL.

This clonotype was seen more than once but under ten times. The rearrangement joins TRBV4-2 to TRBJ2-7, with 9 nucleotides matching TRBD2. The CDR3 runs to 13 residues. CDR1 is LGHNA and CDR2 is YNFKEQ in the germline V gene. V was clipped by 8 bases and J by 4 bases; unmatched bases: 6. This CDR3 is CASSLAGQYEQYF. The CDR3 DNA sequence: TGTGCCAGCTCCCTAGCGGGGCAGTACGAGCAGTACTTC.

The chain links TRBV3-1 to TRBJ2-3, with 12 bases aligning to TRBD2. CDR1 and CDR2 (germline): LGHDT, YNNKEL (reference sequence). The J segment lost 4 bases and the V segment lost 4 bases, leaving 12 bases of the junction unmatched. The CDR3 has 18 residues. The CDR3 loop reads CASSPRLAGGPGADTQYF. The CDR3 DNA is TGTGCCAGCAGCCCCCGTCTAGCGGGGGGGCCGGGCGCAGATACGCAGTATTTT.

This clonotype turned up a few times. The rearrangement links TRBV6-2 or TRBV6-3 to TRBJ1-5, with D unclear. The germline gives CDR1 MNHEY, CDR2 SVGEGT. V lost 2 bases and J 6 bases, leaving 11 bases between the germline ends. This CDR3 has 14 amino acids. The CDR3 bases are TGTGCCAGCAGTTACCAGTGGGGAGGTCAGCCCCAGCATTTT. As protein: CASSYQWGGQPQHF.

V usage is TRBV29-1 and J usage is TRBJ2-7; the D gene is possibly TRBD1 (6 bases). Between the trimmed V and J ends, which lost 1 base and 3 bases, there was a span of 7 bases. Looked up from germline, CDR1 is SQVTM and CDR2 is ANQGSEA. This CDR3 spans 12 amino acids. The CDR3 loop reads CSVEVGGYEQYF. CDR3 nucleotides: TGCAGCGTTGAAGTAGGGGGCTACGAGCAGTACTTC.

The chain employs TRBV29-1 and TRBJ2-3; D unresolved. This CDR3 has 13 residues. The germline V gene has CDR1 SQVTM and CDR2 ANQGSEA. V lost 1 base and J lost 6, with 11 bases in between. The CDR3 spells CSVEGVELDTQYF. Written as DNA, the CDR3 is TGCAGCGTTGAAGGGGTGGAGCTTGATACGCAGTATTTT.

In DNA form, the CDR3 reads TGTGCCAGCAGCATATCTAGCGGGGGGACACAAGAGACCCAGTACTTC. Encoded protein: CASSISSGGTQETQYF. The chain joins TRBV7-9 to TRBJ2-5; 11 bases are shared with TRBD2. Germline CDR1 reads SEHNR; CDR2 reads FQNEAQ (reference sequence). The V segment lost 5 bases and the J segment 2 bases; nucleotides outside the gene matches: 7. This CDR3 contains 16 residues.

V is TRBV5-1 and J is TRBJ2-7; TRBD2 aligns across 11 bases. V was clipped by 0 bases and J by 7 bases; unmatched bases: 3. CDR3 size: 14 residues. Germline CDR1 reads SGHRS; CDR2 reads YFSETQ. The CDR3 spells CASSLERTSGEQYF. Written as DNA, the CDR3 is TGCGCCAGCAGCTTGGAGAGGACTAGCGGGGAGCAGTACTTC. The complete variable domain, with remaining parts taken from reference TRBV5-1 and TRBJ2-7, reads KAGVTQTPRYLIKTRGQQVTLSCSPISGHRSVSWYQQTPGQGLQFLFEYFSETQRNKGNFPGRFSGRQFSNSRSEMNVSTLELGDSALYLCASSLERTSGEQYFGPGTRLTVT.

The chain is built from TRBV7-2 and TRBJ2-1, with D uncertain. CDR1 is SGHTA, CDR2 FQGNSA, per germline. The CDR3 contains 15 residues. Trimming stripped 1 base from V and 6 bases from J, with 13 bases between. The CDR3: CASSLVGTNLNEQFF. The CDR3 DNA reads TGTGCCAGCAGCTTAGTTGGCACAAACCTCAATGAGCAGTTCTTC.

There are a few counts of this clonotype. Sequence at one end of the junction differs from germline and may be a read error. The J gene is TRBJ2-5, the V gene TRBV29-1, with D uncertain. Germline V lookup: CDR1 SQVTM, CDR2 ANQGSEA. The CDR3 has 12 residues. The CDR3 bases are TGCAGCGGTGAAGAGGCGTTTGAGACCCAGTACTTC. This translates into CSGEEAFETQYF.

The chain links TRBV19 to TRBJ2-7, with no clear D. CDR3 length: 13 amino acids. Per the germline V gene, CDR1 is LNHDA and CDR2 is SQIVND (reference sequence). V lost 3 bases, J lost 4 bases, and 10 bases lay in between. This chain's CDR3 is CASSMGIGYEQYF. CDR3 DNA: TGTGCCAGTAGTATGGGGATTGGGTACGAGCAGTACTTC.

V is TRBV12-3 or TRBV12-4 and J is TRBJ1-2, with D possibly matching TRBD1 (5 bases). V was pared by 6 bases and J by 1 base, with 15 bases between. There are 15 residues in the CDR3. In DNA form, the CDR3 reads TGTGCCAGCAGCCCGGGACCGAGTCTTAACTATGGCTACACCTTC. It translates to CASSPGPSLNYGYTF.

This clonotype has just a few counts. V gene TRBV4-1 combines with J gene TRBJ2-5; possibly TRBD2 for D (5 bases). The CDR3 spans 15 residues. With 7 bases removed from V and 5 bases from J, the gap between germline ends came to 20 bases. Germline CDR1 and CDR2: MGHRA and YSYEKL. The CDR3 is CASTRAQNTVETQYF. As DNA, the CDR3 is TGCGCCAGCACGCGGGCCCAAAACACGGTGGAGACCCAGTACTTC.

This clonotype was counted a few times. The chain combines TRBV20-1 with TRBJ2-7; D unclear. V was trimmed by 8 bases and J by 0 bases, leaving 17 bases between them. The CDR3 runs to 14 residues. The germline CDR1 and CDR2 sequences are DFQATT and SNEGSKA (reference sequence). CDR3 DNA: TGCAGTTCCCTAACCCGTCCGGCCTCCTACGAGCAGTACTTC. Protein: CSSLTRPASYEQYF.

The genes are TRBV4-1 and TRBJ2-3; 9 bases match TRBD1. The CDR3 runs 16 residues. In germline, CDR1 is MGHRA, CDR2 YSYEKL. Unmatched junction bases numbered 8, after V lost 0 bases and J lost 7 bases. CDR3 residues: CASSQEPGQGSNTQYF. The CDR3 bases are TGCGCCAGCAGCCAAGAGCCAGGACAGGGGTCAAATACGCAGTATTTT.

This clonotype has more than one count but fewer than ten. The chain employs TRBV20-1 and TRBJ2-7; 7 bases are a match to TRBD1. The germline gives CDR1 DFQATT, CDR2 SNEGSKA (reference sequence). The CDR3 runs 13 residues. The CDR3 nucleotides read TGCACTCCAACGGGGACAGAAACCTACGAGCAGTACTTC. Its translation is CTPTGTETYEQYF.

On this clonotype: At one end, the junction sequence differs from germline, possibly due to a read error. The V and J genes are TRBV20-1 and TRBJ2-1; TRBD2 matches 8 bases. The CDR3 sequence is 13 residues long. The germline V gene encodes CDR1 DFQATT and CDR2 SNEGSKA (reference sequence). CDR3 region: CSAPWTSRNGQFF. The CDR3 region has the DNA TGCAGTGCCCCCTGGACTAGCAGGAATGGGCAGTTCTTC.

This clonotype was recorded a few times. The chain uses TRBV20-1 and TRBJ1-2, with TRBD1 matching over 9 bases. The germline V gene has CDR1 DFQATT and CDR2 SNEGSKA (reference sequence). The junction had 12 bases not matched to a gene; V was cut back by 3 bases and J by 4 bases. The CDR3 is 16 residues long. This CDR3 reads CSASLIGTGYTYGYTF. The CDR3, as DNA: TGCAGTGCTAGTCTAATTGGGACAGGGTATACCTATGGCTACACCTTC.

J is TRBJ2-3 and V is TRBV7-3, with D maybe TRBD1 (6 bases). The V end was cut by 2 bases, the J end by 4 bases, with 13 bases between. The CDR3 length is 15 residues. Germline V gives CDR1 SGHTA, CDR2 FQGTGA. DNA for the CDR3: TGTGCCAGCAGCTTACCAGGGGTCGGGGCAGATACGCAGTATTTT. It codes for CASSLPGVGADTQYF.

The V call is TRBV20-1, the J call TRBJ1-1, with TRBD1 matching over 10 bases. Germline loops: CDR1 DFQATT, CDR2 SNEGSKA (reference sequence). The CDR3 totals 15 residues. Trimming took 0 bases from V and 4 from J; bases not matched to a gene: 5. In DNA form, the CDR3 reads TGCAGTGCTAGAGATTTGACAGGGGGCGGCACTGAAGCTTTCTTT. It codes for CSARDLTGGGTEAFF.

This clonotype was found a few times. V gene TRBV6-2 or TRBV6-3 combines with J gene TRBJ2-1; D call uncertain. The CDR3 loop spans 12 amino acids. The ends were cut back, 8 bases at V and 7 bases at J, with 12 bases in the middle. CDR1 is MNHEY, CDR2 SVGEGT, per germline. The DNA for the CDR3 is TGTGCCAGCTGTCCTACGCGGAATGAGCAGTTCTTC. This encodes CASCPTRNEQFF.

This clonotype was picked up a small number of times. A much larger clone sits a single nucleotide away, making a read error possible. The genes are TRBV7-6 and TRBJ2-7, with a possible D match to TRBD2 (5 bases). The CDR3 has 13 residues. V was shortened by 7 bases and J by 6 bases, with 16 bases between the two germline ends. Germline V lookup: CDR1 SGHVS, CDR2 FNYEAQ. The CDR3 region has the DNA TGTGCCAGCACCATTTCGGACTCAGCCGAGCAGTACTTC. This encodes CASTISDSAEQYF.

This clonotype was observed a few times. This chain links TRBV25-1 with TRBJ2-5; weak D call: TRBD2 (5 bases). Trimming stripped 4 bases from V and 0 bases from J, with 21 bases between. The CDR3 runs 18 residues. Looked up from germline, CDR1 is MGHDK and CDR2 is SYGVNS. The CDR3 spells CASSVLSSGSTNQETQYF. The CDR3 bases are TGTGCCAGCAGTGTATTGTCAAGTGGGAGCACAAACCAAGAGACCCAGTACTTC.

In this sample, this clonotype turned up a few times. This chain joins TRBV2 and TRBJ2-7; no reliable D call. CDR1 is SNHLY and CDR2 is FYNNEI in the germline V gene. Deletions cut 4 bases from V and 2 bases from J, with 15 bases between. The CDR3 length is 15 residues. CDR3 sequence reads: CASSVRTSGTYEQYF. CDR3 coding DNA: TGTGCCAGCAGTGTGAGAACCTCCGGAACCTACGAGCAGTACTTC.

The rearrangement uses TRBV20-1 and TRBJ2-1; the D is unclear. Germline values: CDR1 DFQATT, CDR2 SNEGSKA (reference sequence). Trimming removed 1 base from V and 1 base from J, with 5 bases in between. This CDR3 region has 13 residues. In DNA form, the CDR3 reads TGCAGTGCTAGAGGGATGTCCTACAATGAGCAGTTCTTC. It is translated as CSARGMSYNEQFF.